The 14 T cell receptor beta chains presented below share a single source sample, sequenced in a study of blood T cell repertoires in COVID-19. Sequencing used immunoSEQ multiplex PCR; TCRdb keeps in-frame clones, though not all of them. The sample holds approximately 100,000 clones, more than 75% seen once. Sample: peripheral blood. The origin of the receptors is a human donor in a cohort sampled during active COVID-19.

In DNA form, the CDR3 reads TGTGCCAGCAGTGTATATGCAAGGCAGGGGAATGATAATTCACCCCTCCACTTT. Protein sequence: CASSVYARQGNDNSPLHF. This chain connects TRBV6-1 to TRBJ1-6; D perhaps matches TRBD1 (6 bases). CDR3 length: 18 residues. Trimming removed 4 bases at V and 5 bases at J, with 21 bases between. Germline CDR1 and CDR2: MNHNS and SASEGT.

The chain links TRBV12-3 or TRBV12-4 to TRBJ1-1; possible D gene TRBD1, 6 bases. Trimming pared 8 bases from V and 9 bases from J, leaving 16 bases between. This CDR3 has 12 residues. The CDR3: CASSGASLKAFF. The CDR3, as DNA: TGTGCCAGCTCAGGGGCCTCGCTGAAAGCTTTCTTT.

The CDR3 DNA reads TGTGCCAGCAGTTTAGGAGGGCCCGGCTACGAGCAGTACTTC. The encoded protein is CASSLGGPGYEQYF. J is TRBJ2-7 and V is TRBV28; D may be TRBD2 (6 bases). The CDR3 has 14 amino acids. Germline V lookup: CDR1 MDHEN, CDR2 SYDVKM. Deletions cut 2 bases from V and 3 bases from J, with 11 bases between.

The chain links TRBV7-8 to TRBJ1-2, with D unclear. Germline loops: CDR1 SGHVS, CDR2 FQNEAQ. The CDR3 extends over 15 amino acids. Trimming removed 0 bases from V and 8 bases from J, with 16 bases in between. DNA of the CDR3: TGTGCCAGCAGCTTAGCGAGGGATCTGCGAGAGGGCTACACCTTC. Its translation: CASSLARDLREGYTF.

This rearrangement joins TRBV7-9 to TRBJ2-1; 7 bases are a match to TRBD2. CDR3 length equals 15 residues. Germline values: CDR1 SEHNR, CDR2 FQNEAQ (reference sequence). V dropped 1 base and J dropped 2; count of bases not matched to a gene: 2. The CDR3 loop reads CASSLVAGAYNEQFF. The CDR3 DNA reads TGTGCCAGCAGCTTAGTGGCGGGGGCCTACAATGAGCAGTTCTTC.

V is TRBV27 and J is TRBJ1-5; TRBD1 aligns across 7 bases. Germline V lookup: CDR1 MNHEY, CDR2 SMNVEV (reference sequence). The CDR3 contains 15 residues. J gave up 4 bases and V 6 bases, and 9 bases lay outside the gene matches. CDR3 in amino acids: CASRTTGTVNQPQHF. The CDR3 DNA reads as TGTGCCAGCAGGACAACCGGGACAGTTAATCAGCCCCAGCATTTT.

The V gene is TRBV6-1, the J gene TRBJ1-3; TRBD1 aligns across 10 bases. V shed 4 bases, J shed 3 bases, and the junction held 15 bases outside the gene matches. CDR3 length: 19 residues. Germline loops: CDR1 MNHNS, CDR2 SASEGT. CDR3 in amino acids: CASSALSRDRGSYGNTIYF. DNA for the CDR3: TGTGCCAGCAGTGCCCTGTCCCGGGACAGGGGAAGCTATGGAAACACCATATATTTT.

The chain combines TRBV6-2 or TRBV6-3 with TRBJ2-5; TRBD2 matches at 10 bases. Trimming cost V 2 bases and J 3 bases; bases outside gene matches: 6. CDR3 size: 16 residues. CDR1 is MNHEY, CDR2 SVGEGT, per germline. DNA for the CDR3: TGTGCCAGCAGTTACACCTGGACTAGCGGAGAAGAGACCCAGTACTTC. Its protein product is CASSYTWTSGEETQYF.

This chain links TRBV5-1 with TRBJ1-6; D unclear. The germline V and J ends were trimmed by 0 bases and 7 bases, with 8 bases remaining between them. CDR1 is SGHRS and CDR2 is YFSETQ in the germline V gene. CDR3 length: 14 amino acids. The CDR3 loop reads CASSLASGNSPLHF. The DNA of the CDR3 is TGCGCCAGCAGCTTGGCTTCGGGGAATTCACCCCTCCACTTT.

This clone came up once. The rearrangement uses TRBV18 and TRBJ1-5; maybe TRBD1 (6 bases). CDR1 is KGHSH and CDR2 is LQKENI in the germline V gene. V dropped 1 base and J dropped 0 bases, with 10 bases sitting between them. This CDR3 region has 16 residues. CDR3 protein: CASSPRTVNSNQPQHF. CDR3 bases: TGTGCCAGCTCACCACGGACAGTCAATAGCAATCAGCCCCAGCATTTT.

V and J are TRBV7-2 and TRBJ2-7; the match to TRBD2 covers 10 bases. Germline assignment: CDR1 SGHTA and CDR2 FQGNSA. V lost 4 bases, J lost 7 bases, and 10 bases stayed unmatched. CDR3 length: 15 amino acids. CDR3 nucleotides: TGTGCCAGCAGCTCCTCTAGCGGGAGAACCCTGGAGCAGTACTTC. It is translated as CASSSSSGRTLEQYF.

As DNA, the CDR3 is TGTGCCAGCAGTTCCCTTAGACAGGATTCACCCCTCCACTTT. Translated: CASSSLRQDSPLHF. The chain employs TRBV27 and TRBJ1-6, with D possibly TRBD1 on 6 matching bases. The CDR3 runs 14 residues. From germline, CDR1 is MNHEY and CDR2 SMNVEV (reference sequence). Trimming stripped 4 bases from V and 8 bases from J, with 12 bases between.

The V gene is TRBV7-2, the J gene TRBJ2-2, with D possibly matching TRBD2 (5 bases). The CDR3 length is 13 residues. Germline V gives CDR1 SGHTA, CDR2 FQGNSA. The V gene lost 4 bases and the J gene lost 12 bases, with 15 bases spanning the gap. CDR3 region: CASSSAGGQQLFF. CDR3 DNA: TGTGCCAGCAGCTCAGCCGGCGGGCAACAGCTGTTTTTT.

This chain links TRBV7-8 with TRBJ2-5; D is ambiguous. This CDR3 has 15 residues. Trimming pared 5 bases from V and 5 bases from J, leaving 18 bases between. CDR1 SGHVS and CDR2 FQNEAQ come from the germline V gene. The CDR3 region is CASSPSTVAAETQYF. The CDR3 region has the DNA TGTGCCAGCAGCCCATCTACCGTCGCGGCCGAGACCCAGTACTTC.